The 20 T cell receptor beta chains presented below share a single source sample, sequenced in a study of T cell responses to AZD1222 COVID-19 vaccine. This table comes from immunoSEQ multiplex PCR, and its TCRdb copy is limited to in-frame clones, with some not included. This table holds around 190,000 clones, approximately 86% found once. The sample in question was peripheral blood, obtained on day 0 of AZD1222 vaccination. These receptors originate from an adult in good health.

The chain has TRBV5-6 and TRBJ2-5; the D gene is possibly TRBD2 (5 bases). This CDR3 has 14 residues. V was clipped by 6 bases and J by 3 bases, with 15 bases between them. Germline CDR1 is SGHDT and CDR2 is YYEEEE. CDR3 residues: CASTGRGYEETQYF. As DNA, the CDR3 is TGTGCCAGCACCGGGCGAGGGTACGAAGAGACCCAGTACTTC.

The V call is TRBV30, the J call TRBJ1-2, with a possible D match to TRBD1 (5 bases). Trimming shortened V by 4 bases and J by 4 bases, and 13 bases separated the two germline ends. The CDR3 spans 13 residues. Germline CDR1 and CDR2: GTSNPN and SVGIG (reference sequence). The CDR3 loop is CAWNMGGAYGYTF. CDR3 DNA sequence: TGTGCCTGGAATATGGGGGGAGCCTATGGCTACACCTTC.

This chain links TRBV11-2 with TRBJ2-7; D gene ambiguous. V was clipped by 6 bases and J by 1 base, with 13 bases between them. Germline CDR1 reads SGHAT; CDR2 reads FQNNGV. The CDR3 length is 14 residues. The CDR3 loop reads CASSPDASSYEQYF. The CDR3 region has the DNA TGTGCCAGCAGTCCCGACGCTAGTTCCTACGAGCAGTACTTC.

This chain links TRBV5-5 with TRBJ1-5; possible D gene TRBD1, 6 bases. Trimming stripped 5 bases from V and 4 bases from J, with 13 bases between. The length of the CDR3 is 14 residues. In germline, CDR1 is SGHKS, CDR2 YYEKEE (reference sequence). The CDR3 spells CASRLTGDNQPQHF. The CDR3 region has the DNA TGTGCCAGCAGACTGACAGGAGATAATCAGCCCCAGCATTTT.

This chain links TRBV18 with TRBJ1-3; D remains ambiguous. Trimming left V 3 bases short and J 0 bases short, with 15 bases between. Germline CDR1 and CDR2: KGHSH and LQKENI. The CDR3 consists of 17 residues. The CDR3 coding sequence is TGTGCCAGCTCACCTCAACCACCGGCCAGCTCTGGAAACACCATATATTTT. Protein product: CASSPQPPASSGNTIYF.

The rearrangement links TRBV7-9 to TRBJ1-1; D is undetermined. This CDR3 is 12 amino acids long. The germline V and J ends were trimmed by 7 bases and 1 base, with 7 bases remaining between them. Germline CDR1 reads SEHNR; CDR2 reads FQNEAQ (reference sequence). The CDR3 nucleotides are TGTGCCAGCATACGGGGGAACACTGAAGCTTTCTTT. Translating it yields CASIRGNTEAFF.

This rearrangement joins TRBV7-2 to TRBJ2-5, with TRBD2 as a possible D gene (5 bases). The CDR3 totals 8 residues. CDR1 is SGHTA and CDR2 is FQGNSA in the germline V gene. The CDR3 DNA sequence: TGTGAGCGGGAGACCCAGTACTTC. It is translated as CERETQYF.

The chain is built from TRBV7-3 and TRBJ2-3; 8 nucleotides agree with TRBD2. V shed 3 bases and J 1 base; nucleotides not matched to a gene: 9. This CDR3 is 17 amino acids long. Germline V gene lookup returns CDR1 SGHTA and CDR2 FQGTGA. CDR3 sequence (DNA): TGTGCCAGCAGCTTCCGCGGGGGGCCGGATCGCACAGATACGCAGTATTTT. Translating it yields CASSFRGGPDRTDTQYF.

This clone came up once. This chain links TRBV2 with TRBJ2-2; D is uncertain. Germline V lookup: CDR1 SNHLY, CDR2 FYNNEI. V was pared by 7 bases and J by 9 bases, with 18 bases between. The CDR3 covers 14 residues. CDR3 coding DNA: TGTGCCAGCAAATTCGGACCCTGGACCCGGGAGCTGTTTTTT. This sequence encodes CASKFGPWTRELFF.

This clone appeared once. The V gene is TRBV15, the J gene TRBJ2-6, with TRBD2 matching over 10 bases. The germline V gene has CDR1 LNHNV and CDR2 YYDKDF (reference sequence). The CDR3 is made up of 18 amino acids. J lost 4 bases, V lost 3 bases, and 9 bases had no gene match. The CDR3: CATSRELAGVSGANVLTF. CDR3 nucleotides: TGTGCCACCAGCAGGGAGCTAGCGGGAGTTTCGGGGGCCAACGTCCTGACTTTC.

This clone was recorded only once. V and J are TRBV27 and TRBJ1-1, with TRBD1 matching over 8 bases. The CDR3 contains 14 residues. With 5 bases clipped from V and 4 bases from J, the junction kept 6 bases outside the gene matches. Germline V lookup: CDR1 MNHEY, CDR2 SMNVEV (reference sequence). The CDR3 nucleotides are TGTGCCAGCAGTGATCAACAGGGGGTCACTGAAGCTTTCTTT. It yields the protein CASSDQQGVTEAFF.

CDR3 coding DNA: TGTGCCACCGGGACGGCGGTAGGCACAGATACGCAGTATTTT. Amino acid sequence: CATGTAVGTDTQYF. The chain couples TRBV24-1 to TRBJ2-3; perhaps D is TRBD1 or TRBD2 (5 bases each). V lost 9 bases and J 1 base, leaving 13 bases between the germline ends. Germline CDR1 KGHDR, CDR2 SFDVKD. The length of the CDR3 is 14 residues.

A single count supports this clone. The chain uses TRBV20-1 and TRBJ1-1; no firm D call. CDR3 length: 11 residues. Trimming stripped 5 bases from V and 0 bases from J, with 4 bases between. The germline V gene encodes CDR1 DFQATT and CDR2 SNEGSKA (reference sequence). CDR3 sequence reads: CSAPMNTEAFF. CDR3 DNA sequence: TGCAGTGCTCCCATGAACACTGAAGCTTTCTTT.

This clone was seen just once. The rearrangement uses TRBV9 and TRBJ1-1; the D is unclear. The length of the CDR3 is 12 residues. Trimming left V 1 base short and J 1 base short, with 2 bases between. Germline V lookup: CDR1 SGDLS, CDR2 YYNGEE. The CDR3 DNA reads TGTGCCAGCAGCGTAACGAACACTGAAGCTTTCTTT. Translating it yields CASSVTNTEAFF.

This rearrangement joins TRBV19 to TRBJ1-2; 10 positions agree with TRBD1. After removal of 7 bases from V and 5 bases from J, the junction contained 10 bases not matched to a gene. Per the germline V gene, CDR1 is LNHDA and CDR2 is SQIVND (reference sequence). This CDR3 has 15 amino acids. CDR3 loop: CASTPDRGVTYGYTF. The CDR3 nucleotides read TGTGCCAGTACCCCGGACAGGGGGGTCACGTATGGCTACACCTTC.

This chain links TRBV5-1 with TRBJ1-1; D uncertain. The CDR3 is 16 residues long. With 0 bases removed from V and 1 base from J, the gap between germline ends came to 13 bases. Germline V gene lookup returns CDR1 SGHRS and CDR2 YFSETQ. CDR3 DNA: TGCGCCAGCAGCTTGGATGTATCTTCCTCGAACACTGAAGCTTTCTTT. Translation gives CASSLDVSSSNTEAFF. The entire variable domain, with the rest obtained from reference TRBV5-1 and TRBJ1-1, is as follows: KAGVTQTPRYLIKTRGQQVTLSCSPISGHRSVSWYQQTPGQGLQFLFEYFSETQRNKGNFPGRFSGRQFSNSRSEMNVSTLELGDSALYLCASSLDVSSSNTEAFFGQGTRLTVV.

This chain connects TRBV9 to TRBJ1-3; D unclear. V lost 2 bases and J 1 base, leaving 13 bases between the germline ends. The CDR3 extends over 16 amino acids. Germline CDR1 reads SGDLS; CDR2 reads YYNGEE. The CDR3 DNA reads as TGTGCCAGCAGCGTGGGTATTCAAGTATCTGGAAACACCATATATTTT. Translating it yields CASSVGIQVSGNTIYF.

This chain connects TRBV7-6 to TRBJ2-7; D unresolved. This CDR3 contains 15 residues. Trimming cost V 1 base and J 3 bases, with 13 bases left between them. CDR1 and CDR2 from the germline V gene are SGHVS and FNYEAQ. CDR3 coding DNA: TGTGCCAGCAGCTTAGAGCATTCGGCGGTCTACGAGCAGTACTTC. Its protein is CASSLEHSAVYEQYF.

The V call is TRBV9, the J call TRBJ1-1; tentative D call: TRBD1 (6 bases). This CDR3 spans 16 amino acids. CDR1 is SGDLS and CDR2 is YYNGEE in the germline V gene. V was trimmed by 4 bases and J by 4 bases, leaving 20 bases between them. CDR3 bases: TGTGCCAGCAGCTCGCGAGGGGGGGCTGAGGGCACTGAAGCTTTCTTT. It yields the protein CASSSRGGAEGTEAFF.

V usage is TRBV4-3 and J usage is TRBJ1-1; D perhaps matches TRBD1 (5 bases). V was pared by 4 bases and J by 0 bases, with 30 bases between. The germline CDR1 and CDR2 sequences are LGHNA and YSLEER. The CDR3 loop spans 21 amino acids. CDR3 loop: CASSPRVPQASYHYMNTEAFF. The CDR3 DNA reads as TGCGCCAGCAGCCCCCGGGTCCCACAGGCCAGCTACCACTACATGAACACTGAAGCTTTCTTT.